The 6 T cell receptor beta chains given below trace back to one sample, sequenced in a study of PD-L1 blockade in urothelial cancer. Noted time point: peripheral blood 6 weeks after treatment start. The table came from immunoSEQ multiplex PCR; TCRdb's copy has only in-frame clones and leaves some out. This sample yields under 85,000 clones, of which around 93% are seen a single time; roughly 0.8% belongs to the top ten. The sample here was PBMCs, taken around atezolizumab (anti-PD-L1) treatment. These receptors were collected from a woman over 75 with urothelial cancer.

V and J are TRBV5-1 and TRBJ1-1, with TRBD1 matching 8 bases. Losses at the gene ends were 5 bases for V and 0 bases for J; bases not matched to a gene: 9. Germline CDR1 and CDR2: SGHRS and YFSETQ. CDR3 size: 16 residues. CDR3 loop: CASSFAPGQVNTEAFF. In DNA form, the CDR3 reads TGCGCCAGCAGTTTCGCCCCGGGACAGGTGAACACTGAAGCTTTCTTT.

The CDR3 region is CASGADGYTF. CDR3 nucleotide sequence: TGTGCCAGTGGGGCGGATGGCTACACCTTC. The chain combines TRBV28 with TRBJ1-2; the D gene is possibly TRBD1 (5 bases). The CDR3 contains 10 residues. Per germline, CDR1 MDHEN and CDR2 SYDVKM. V lost 9 bases and J 6 bases, leaving 8 bases between the germline ends.

This clone occurred once. CDR3 residues: CASSLGPSSYEQYF. CDR3 bases: TGTGCCAGCAGCTTGGGCCCGAGCTCCTACGAGCAGTACTTC. This chain connects TRBV11-3 to TRBJ2-7, with D hard to call. Per germline, CDR1 SGHNT and CDR2 YENEEA. V was trimmed by 3 bases and J by 0 bases, leaving 9 bases between them. The CDR3 sequence is 14 residues long. The full variable domain, completed using reference TRBV11-3 and TRBJ2-7, is EAGVVQSPRYKIIEKKQPVAFWCNPISGHNTLYWYLQNLGQGPELLIRYENEEAVDDSQLPKDRFSAERLKGVDSTLKIQPAELGDSAVYLCASSLGPSSYEQYFGPGTRLTVT.

V gene TRBV4-2 combines with J gene TRBJ1-2; 7 nucleotides align to TRBD1. The V segment lost 5 bases and the J segment 0 bases; nucleotides outside the gene matches: 9. Looked up from germline, CDR1 is LGHNA and CDR2 is YNFKEQ. The CDR3 sequence is 16 residues long. DNA of the CDR3: TGTGCCAGCAGCGAATCCGGGACAGCCTCTAACTATGGCTACACCTTC. Its translation: CASSESGTASNYGYTF.

CDR3: CASQQGGALLPLEQYF. The CDR3 DNA reads TGCGCCAGCCAGCAGGGAGGAGCTCTTCTTCCCTTGGAGCAGTACTTC. The chain recombines TRBV10-2 with TRBJ2-7; D is perhaps TRBD2 (6 bases). The CDR3 spans 16 residues. V lost 8 bases to trimming and J lost 7 bases, with 27 bases between them. CDR1 WSHSY and CDR2 SAAADI come from the germline V gene.

This clone appeared once. The J gene is TRBJ2-1, the V gene TRBV9; possible D gene TRBD2, 5 bases. The V gene's germline CDR1 is SGDLS and CDR2 YYNGEE. Trimming took 4 bases from V and 6 from J, leaving 17 bases between them. The CDR3 loop spans 15 amino acids. The CDR3 DNA sequence: TGTGCCAGCAGCACCAAAGCGGAGAGGGTCAATGAGCAGTTCTTC. This encodes CASSTKAERVNEQFF.